This TCR beta chain was sequenced for a study of naive CD8 T cells in extremely preterm neonates. Germline CDR1 and CDR2: SGHTA and FQGNSA. The CDR3 runs to 15 residues. Trimming shortened V by 3 bases and J by 4 bases, and 13 bases separated the two germline ends. Details on this clone: What it recognizes is unknown.

Clones were sequenced by immunoSEQ multiplex PCR, and TCRdb holds only the in-frame ones, with some missing. The table includes around 5,000 clones, nearly 98% detected once. Blood donors were healthy children aged roughly 16-60 months and healthy nonsmoking adults. Whole-study findings and limits: CDR3 nucleotide sharing was less than 3.5% in preterm, 0.4% term, around 0.033% children, approximately 0.0091% adults.

The sequence was obtained from a human donor in good health. This rearrangement joins TRBV7-2 to TRBJ1-5; tentatively, D is TRBD1 (6 bases). Sample: naive CD8+ T cells from blood. CDR3 DNA sequence: TGTGCCAGCAGCTTTGGGGGCACGGGGAATCAGCCCCAGCATTTT. It codes for CASSFGGTGNQPQHF.